Listed here are 12 T cell receptor beta chains from one sample, sequenced in a study of CD8 T cells in ankylosing spondylitis. MiXCR was run by TCRdb on the 5' RACE reads, yielding one entry per CDR3 protein. Seen here are some 250,000 distinct CDR3 sequences, roughly 25% observed once, and the top ten hold around 0.58%. Sequenced: blood, either unsorted or a sorted T cell fraction (not recorded which). These receptors were obtained from a male donor with ankylosing spondylitis or in good health (not recorded which).

This clonotype was counted at least ten times. This chain links TRBV6-6 with TRBJ1-1, with D possibly matching TRBD1 (6 bases). The CDR3 has 13 amino acids. Trimming shortened V by 11 bases and J by 4 bases, and 17 bases separated the two germline ends. The germline CDR1 and CDR2 sequences are MNHNY and SVGAGI (reference sequence). CDR3 region: CAGSGARATEAFF. CDR3 in DNA: TGTGCCGGATCGGGGGCCCGGGCCACTGAAGCTTTCTTT.

This clonotype was counted ten times or more. V gene TRBV7-8 combines with J gene TRBJ2-7, with 7 bases lining up with TRBD1. The CDR3 is made up of 15 amino acids. Trimming took 3 bases from V and 0 from J; bases not matched to a gene: 5. The germline V gene has CDR1 SGHVS and CDR2 FQNEAQ. The DNA for the CDR3 is TGTGCCAGCAGCTTGATTCCAGGGGGCTCCTACGAGCAGTACTTC. Translation: CASSLIPGGSYEQYF. The full variable domain, in which reference TRBV7-8 and TRBJ2-7 provide the parts outside the CDR3, is GAGVSQSPRYKVAKRGQDVALRCDPISGHVSLFWYQQALGQGPEFLTYFQNEAQLDKSGLPSDRFFAERPEGSVSTLKIQRTQQEDSAVYLCASSLIPGGSYEQYFGPGTRLTVT.

The rearrangement links TRBV12-3 or TRBV12-4 to TRBJ2-4, with a tentative D call TRBD1 (5 bases). Trimming stripped 8 bases from V and 2 bases from J, with 10 bases between. CDR3 length: 13 residues. The CDR3 region is CASQGAPKNIQYF. CDR3 bases: TGTGCCAGCCAAGGGGCCCCCAAAAACATTCAGTACTTC.

This chain connects TRBV29-1 to TRBJ2-1, with 7 bases matching TRBD1. With V trimmed by 5 bases and J by 6 bases, 4 bases remained unmatched. CDR1 is SQVTM, CDR2 ANQGSEA, per germline. The CDR3 spans 12 residues. The DNA for the CDR3 is TGCAGCGTTCACAGGGGCGCCAATGAGCAGTTCTTC. Protein sequence: CSVHRGANEQFF.

This clonotype appeared many times. The junction does not match germline at one end; this may be a read error. The V gene is TRBV3-1, the J gene TRBJ1-2, with TRBD1 matching 7 bases. Per the germline V gene, CDR1 is LGHDT and CDR2 is YNNKEL (reference sequence). The CDR3 length is 13 residues. The DNA for the CDR3 is TGTGCCAGCAGCCCGGGGACAGTGCGCCTCCAGCTCTTC. Translated: CASSPGTVRLQLF. Full variable domain (missing parts from reference TRBV3-1 and TRBJ1-2): DTAVSQTPKYLVTQMGNDKSIKCEQNLGHDTMYWYKQDSKKFLKIMFSYNNKELIINETVPNRFSPKSPDKAHLNLHINSLELGDSAVYFCASSPGTVRLQLFGSGTRLTVV.

Details on this clonotype: A much larger clone sits a single nucleotide away, making a read error possible. The gene calls are TRBV2 and TRBJ1-6; no reliable D call. The CDR3 length is 15 residues. Germline lookup yields CDR1 SNHLY and CDR2 FYNNEI. CDR3 DNA: TGTGCCAGCAGTGAAGCGCTTCAGGTCAGCTCACCCCTCTACTTT. This gives the protein CASSEALQVSSPLYF.

The chain uses TRBV12-3 or TRBV12-4 and TRBJ2-5; D is perhaps TRBD1 or TRBD2 (5 bases each). The CDR3 spans 12 residues. Trimming stripped 7 bases from V and 5 bases from J, with 11 bases between. DNA of the CDR3: TGTGCCAGCACCGAGTGGGGGGAGACCCAGTACTTC. It yields the protein CASTEWGETQYF.

This clonotype was detected many times. In DNA, the CDR3 is TGTGCCAGCTCACTGACCCGGGACAGTCGGCGCTACGAGCAGTACTTC. Protein sequence: CASSLTRDSRRYEQYF. This chain joins TRBV18 and TRBJ2-7; 7 nucleotides align to TRBD1. The germline V gene encodes CDR1 KGHSH and CDR2 LQKENI. The CDR3 totals 16 residues. V dropped 4 bases and J dropped 3; count of bases not matched to a gene: 12.

The J gene is TRBJ2-7, the V gene TRBV5-5; D gene uncertain. The germline V and J ends were trimmed by 2 bases and 1 base, with 10 bases remaining between them. The germline V gene has CDR1 SGHKS and CDR2 YYEKEE (reference sequence). The CDR3 spans 14 residues. CDR3: CASSFDRASYEQYF. For the CDR3, the DNA is TGTGCCAGCAGCTTCGACCGGGCTTCCTACGAGCAGTACTTC.

This clonotype was counted at least ten times. This chain links TRBV15 with TRBJ2-3; no firm D call. The CDR3 length is 15 residues. Germline lookup yields CDR1 LNHNV and CDR2 YYDKDF (reference sequence). V was trimmed by 3 bases and J by 1 base, leaving 11 bases between them. The CDR3 here is CATSSVQPGTDTQYF. The CDR3 DNA reads as TGTGCCACCAGCAGCGTACAGCCGGGCACAGATACGCAGTATTTT.

This clonotype was counted only a few times. This chain uses TRBV20-1 with TRBJ1-1; D is ambiguous. The CDR3 runs to 12 residues. Trimming cost V 5 bases and J 0 bases, with 7 bases left between them. Germline V gene data show CDR1 as DFQATT and CDR2 as SNEGSKA (reference sequence). The CDR3 here is CSAYGMNTEAFF. In DNA, the CDR3 is TGCAGTGCTTACGGAATGAACACTGAAGCTTTCTTT.

The V and J genes are TRBV20-1 and TRBJ2-1, with 8 bases that match TRBD2. This CDR3 contains 16 residues. The germline V gene encodes CDR1 DFQATT and CDR2 SNEGSKA (reference sequence). After removal of 3 bases from V and 5 bases from J, the junction contained 12 bases not matched to a gene. CDR3 in amino acids: CSASKYASGWDNEQFF. The CDR3 DNA follows: TGCAGTGCTAGTAAATATGCTAGCGGGTGGGACAATGAGCAGTTCTTC.